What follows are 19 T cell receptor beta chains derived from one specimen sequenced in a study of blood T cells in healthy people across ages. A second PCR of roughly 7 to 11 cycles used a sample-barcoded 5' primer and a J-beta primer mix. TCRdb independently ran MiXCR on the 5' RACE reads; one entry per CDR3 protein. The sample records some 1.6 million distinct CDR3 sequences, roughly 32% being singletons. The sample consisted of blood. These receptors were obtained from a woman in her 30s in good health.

CDR3 amino acids: CASSEWSNYEQYF. The CDR3 region has the DNA TGTGCCAGCAGTGAATGGTCCAACTACGAGCAGTACTTC. The gene calls are TRBV25-1 and TRBJ2-7; D is unclear. This CDR3 has 13 residues. The V gene lost 1 base and the J gene lost 3 bases, with 7 bases spanning the gap. Germline values: CDR1 MGHDK, CDR2 SYGVNS.

DNA of the CDR3: TGTGCCAGCAGTGAAGAGTTAGGGGAGAACACTGAAGCTTTCTTT. It translates to CASSEELGENTEAFF. This chain joins TRBV2 and TRBJ1-1, with a possible D match to TRBD1 (5 bases). Per germline, CDR1 SNHLY and CDR2 FYNNEI. V gave up 1 base and J gave up 1 base, with 10 bases separating them. This CDR3 is 15 amino acids long.

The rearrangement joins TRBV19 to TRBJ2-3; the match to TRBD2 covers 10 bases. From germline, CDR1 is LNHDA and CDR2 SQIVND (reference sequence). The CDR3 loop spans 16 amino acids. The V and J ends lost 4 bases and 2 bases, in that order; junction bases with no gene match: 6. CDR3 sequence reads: CASSTGTSAYTDTQYF. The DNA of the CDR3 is TGTGCCAGTAGTACAGGGACTAGCGCGTACACAGATACGCAGTATTTT.

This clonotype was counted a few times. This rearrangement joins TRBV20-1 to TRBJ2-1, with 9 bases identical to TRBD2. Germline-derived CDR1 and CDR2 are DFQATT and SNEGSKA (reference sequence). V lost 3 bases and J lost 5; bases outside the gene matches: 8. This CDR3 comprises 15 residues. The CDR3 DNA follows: TGCAGTGCTAGCGGAAGAGCGGGAGGAAACAATGAGCAGTTCTTC. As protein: CSASGRAGGNNEQFF.

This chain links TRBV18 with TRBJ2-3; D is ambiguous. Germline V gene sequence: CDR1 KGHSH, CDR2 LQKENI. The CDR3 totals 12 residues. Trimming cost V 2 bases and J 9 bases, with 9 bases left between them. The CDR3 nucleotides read TGTGCCAGCTCACCAACCCCCTGGACGCAGTATTTT. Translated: CASSPTPWTQYF.

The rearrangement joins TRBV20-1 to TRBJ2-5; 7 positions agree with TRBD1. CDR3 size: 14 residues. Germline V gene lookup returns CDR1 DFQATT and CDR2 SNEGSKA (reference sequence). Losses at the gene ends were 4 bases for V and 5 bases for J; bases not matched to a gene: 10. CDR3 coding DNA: TGCAGTGCTACCGGAATACAGGGGCGGGAGACCCAGTACTTC. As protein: CSATGIQGRETQYF.

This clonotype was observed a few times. CDR3 DNA sequence: TGTGCCAGCAGCCAAGAGCCAGCGGGGGGAAAGCAGTTCTTC. It yields the protein CASSQEPAGGKQFF. The chain combines TRBV4-2 with TRBJ2-1; 9 bases align to TRBD2. Per germline, CDR1 LGHNA and CDR2 YNFKEQ. The CDR3 consists of 14 residues. V gave up 0 bases and J gave up 11 bases; unmatched junction bases: 5.

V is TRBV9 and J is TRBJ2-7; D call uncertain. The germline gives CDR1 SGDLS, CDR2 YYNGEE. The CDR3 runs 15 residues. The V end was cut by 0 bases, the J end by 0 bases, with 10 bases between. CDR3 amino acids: CASSVVAGSSYEQYF. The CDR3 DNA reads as TGTGCCAGCAGCGTAGTCGCCGGTAGCTCCTACGAGCAGTACTTC.

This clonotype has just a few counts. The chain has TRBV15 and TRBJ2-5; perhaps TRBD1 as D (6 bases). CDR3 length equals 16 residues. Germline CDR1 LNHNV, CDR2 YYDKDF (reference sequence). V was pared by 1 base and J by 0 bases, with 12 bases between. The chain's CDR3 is CATSRAGQVDQETQYF. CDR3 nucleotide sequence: TGTGCCACCAGCAGAGCGGGACAAGTAGACCAAGAGACCCAGTACTTC.

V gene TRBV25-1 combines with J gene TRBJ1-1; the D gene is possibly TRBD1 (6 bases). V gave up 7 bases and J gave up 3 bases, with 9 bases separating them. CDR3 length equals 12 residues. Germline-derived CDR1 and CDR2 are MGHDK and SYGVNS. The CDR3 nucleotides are TGTGCCAGCACCGGACAGTACACTGAAGCTTTCTTT. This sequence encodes CASTGQYTEAFF.

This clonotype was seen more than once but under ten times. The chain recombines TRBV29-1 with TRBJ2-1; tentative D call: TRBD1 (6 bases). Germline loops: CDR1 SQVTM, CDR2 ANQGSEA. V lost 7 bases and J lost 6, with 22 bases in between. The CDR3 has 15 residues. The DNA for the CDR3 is TGCAGCGCCCAGGGAAAACAGGGATTGGTCAATGAGCAGTTCTTC. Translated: CSAQGKQGLVNEQFF.

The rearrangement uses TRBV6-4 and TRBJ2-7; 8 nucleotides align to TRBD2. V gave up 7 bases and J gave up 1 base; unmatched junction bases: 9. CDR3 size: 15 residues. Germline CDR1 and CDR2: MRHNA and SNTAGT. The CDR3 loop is CASTLDSGSSYEQYF. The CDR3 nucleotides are TGTGCCAGCACCCTAGACAGCGGGAGTTCCTACGAGCAGTACTTC.

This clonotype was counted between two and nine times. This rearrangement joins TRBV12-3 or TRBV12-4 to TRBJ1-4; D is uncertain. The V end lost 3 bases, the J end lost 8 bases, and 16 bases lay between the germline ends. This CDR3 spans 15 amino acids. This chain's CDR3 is CASSFYLSPDEKLFF. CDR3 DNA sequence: TGTGCCAGCAGTTTCTACCTCAGCCCGGACGAAAAACTGTTTTTT.

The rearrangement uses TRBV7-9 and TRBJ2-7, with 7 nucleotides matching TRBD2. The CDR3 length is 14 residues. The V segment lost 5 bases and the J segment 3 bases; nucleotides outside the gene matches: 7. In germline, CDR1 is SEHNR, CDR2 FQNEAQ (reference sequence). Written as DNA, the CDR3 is TGTGCCAGCAGCCCATGGGAGGGTATCTACGAGCAGTACTTC. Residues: CASSPWEGIYEQYF.

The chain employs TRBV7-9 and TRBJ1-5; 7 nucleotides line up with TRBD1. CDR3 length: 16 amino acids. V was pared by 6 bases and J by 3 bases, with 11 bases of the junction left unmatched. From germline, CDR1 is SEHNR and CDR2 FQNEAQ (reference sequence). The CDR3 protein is CASRVPGQPNNQPQHF. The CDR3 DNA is TGTGCCAGCAGGGTTCCGGGACAGCCTAACAATCAGCCCCAGCATTTT.

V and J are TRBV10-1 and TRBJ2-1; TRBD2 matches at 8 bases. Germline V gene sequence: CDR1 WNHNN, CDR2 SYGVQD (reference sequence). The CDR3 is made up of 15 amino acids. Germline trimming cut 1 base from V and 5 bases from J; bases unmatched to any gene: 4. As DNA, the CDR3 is TGCGCCAGCAGTGAGTTGAGCGGGAGCAACAATGAGCAGTTCTTC. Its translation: CASSELSGSNNEQFF.

The CDR3 here is CASSFKSSGGYNEQFF. The CDR3, as DNA: TGCGCCAGCAGCTTTAAGTCTAGCGGGGGGTACAATGAGCAGTTCTTC. The V gene is TRBV5-1, the J gene TRBJ2-1; 11 bases fit TRBD2. This CDR3 spans 16 amino acids. The V gene end was trimmed by 2 bases and the J gene end by 4 bases; junction bases not matched to a gene: 5. CDR1 SGHRS and CDR2 YFSETQ come from the germline V gene. Full variable domain (rest looked up from reference TRBV5-1 and TRBJ2-1): KAGVTQTPRYLIKTRGQQVTLSCSPISGHRSVSWYQQTPGQGLQFLFEYFSETQRNKGNFPGRFSGRQFSNSRSEMNVSTLELGDSALYLCASSFKSSGGYNEQFFGPGTRLTVL.

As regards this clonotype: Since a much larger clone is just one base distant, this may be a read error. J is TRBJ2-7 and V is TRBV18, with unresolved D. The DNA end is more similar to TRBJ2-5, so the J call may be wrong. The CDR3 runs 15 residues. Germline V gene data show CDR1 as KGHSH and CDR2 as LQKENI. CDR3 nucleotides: TGTGCCAGCTCACTATCTGCGACTCCTGGGGAGACCCAGTACTTC. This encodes CASSLSATPGETQYF.

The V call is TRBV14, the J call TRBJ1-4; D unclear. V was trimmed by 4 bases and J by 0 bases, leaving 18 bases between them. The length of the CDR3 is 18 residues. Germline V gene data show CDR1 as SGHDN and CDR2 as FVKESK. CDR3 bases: TGTGCCAGCAGCCGCCTCCCCTTTTTTGTGGCAACTAATGAAAAACTGTTTTTT. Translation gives CASSRLPFFVATNEKLFF.